The clone carrying this T cell receptor (beta chain) was counted a few times. What it recognizes is unknown. Stem cell-like memory, regulatory, central memory and naive CD4+ cells were sorted via CD45RO/CCR7/CD25/CD127/CD95/CD27. CDR1 and CDR2 from the germline V gene are SGHRS and YFSETQ. The CDR3 sequence is 16 residues long. The V end was cut by 1 base, the J end by 1 base, with 12 bases between. The study reverse transcribed the entire isolated RNA, so it sequenced expressed TCRB transcripts. Naive, central memory and regulatory T cell samples yielded roughly 3.5 million reads on average. TCRdb's table, derived via immunoSEQ multiplex PCR, lists solely in-frame clones and lacks some. This sample has around 140,000 clones, with about 13% found just once. The source of the sample is a study of beta chain features in type 1 diabetes. Study context: Patients did not differ from healthy donors in age, gender or cell yield. General observations from the study: Type 1 diabetes patients showed a moderate but significant shortening of TCRB CDR3s in all four CD4+ subsets. Researchers cautioned that cDNA sequencing could over-represent cells with high TCR expression.

This TCR came from a man younger than 35 with type 1 diabetes. This rearrangement joins TRBV5-1 to TRBJ2-1, with a possible D match to TRBD1 (5 bases). Sequences were obtained from central memory CD4+ T cells from blood. CDR3 amino acids: CASSLWEGASYNEQFF. The DNA for the CDR3 is TGCGCCAGCAGCTTGTGGGAAGGGGCGTCCTACAATGAGCAGTTCTTC.